The entry below describes one T cell receptor beta chain. Its cognate antigen is unknown. This entry comes from a study of T cell responses to AZD1222 COVID-19 vaccine. Assay: immunoSEQ multiplex PCR; the TCRdb copy retains only in-frame clones and omits some. The sample includes around 90,000 clones, nearly 90% of them seen just once. Notes on the study in general: There were mostly white British donors and more females than males, and clonal diversity was possibly underestimated. The peak T cell response came first, and repertoires were sampled only after it.

This CDR3 is built from 13 residues. V was clipped by 4 bases and J by 0 bases, with 6 bases between them. The germline V gene encodes CDR1 MNHEY and CDR2 SVGEGT. This TCR was recovered from an adult in good health. The rearrangement joins TRBV6-2 or TRBV6-3 to TRBJ1-1; D perhaps matches TRBD1 (6 bases). The material was peripheral blood, obtained on day 0 of AZD1222 vaccination. The CDR3 is CASSWTVNTEAFF. DNA for the CDR3: TGTGCCAGCAGTTGGACAGTGAACACTGAAGCTTTCTTT.